This section outlines one TCR beta chain sequence together with its context. This entry is derived from a study of T cell changes during pregnancy in multiple sclerosis. The germline gives CDR1 GTSNPN, CDR2 SVGIG (reference sequence). There are 12 residues in the CDR3. V shed 3 bases and J shed 2 bases, with 7 bases lying between them. Method: immunoSEQ multiplex PCR; TCRdb's copy keeps in-frame clones and lacks some. The profile shows more than 40,000 clones, about 91% of them singletons. The chain combines TRBV30 with TRBJ1-1; D is perhaps TRBD1 (5 bases). The sample was CD8+ T cells from peripheral blood mononuclear cells, taken after pregnancy. The TCR comes from a female donor with multiple sclerosis, enrolled in a pregnancy study. The CDR3 region has the DNA TGTGCCTGGAGCCAGGGAAACACTGAAGCTTTCTTT. Translated: CAWSQGNTEAFF.